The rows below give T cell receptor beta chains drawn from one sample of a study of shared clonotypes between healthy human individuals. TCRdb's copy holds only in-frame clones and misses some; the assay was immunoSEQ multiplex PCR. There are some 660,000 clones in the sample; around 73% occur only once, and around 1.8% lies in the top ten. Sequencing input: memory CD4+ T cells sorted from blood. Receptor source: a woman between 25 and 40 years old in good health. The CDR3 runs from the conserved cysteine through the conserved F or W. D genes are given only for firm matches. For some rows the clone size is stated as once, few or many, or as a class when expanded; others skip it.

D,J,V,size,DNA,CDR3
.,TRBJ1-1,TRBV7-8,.,TGTGCCAGCAGCGGGGGGACAAGGAACACTGAAGCTTTCTTT,CASSGGTRNTEAFF
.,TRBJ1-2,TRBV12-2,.,TGTGCAAGTCGCTTAGTATCACCCCATGGGGACTATGGCTACACCTTC,CASRLVSPHGDYGYTF
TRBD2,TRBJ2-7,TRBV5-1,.,TGCGCCAGCAGCCTCGGACTAGCGGGCCCAACCTACGAGCAGTACTTC,CASSLGLAGPTYEQYF
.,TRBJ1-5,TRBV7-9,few,TGTGCCAGCAGCTTCTCATCGGGTGGCGGGAGCAATCAGCCCCAGCATTTT,CASSFSSGGGSNQPQHF
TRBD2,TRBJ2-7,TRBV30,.,TGTGCCTGGAGTCTGGGTAGCGGGCCGTACGAGCAGTACTTC,CAWSLGSGPYEQYF
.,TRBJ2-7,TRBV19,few,TGTGCCAGTAGTCGCCCGGGAGTCTACGAGCAGTACTTC,CASSRPGVYEQYF
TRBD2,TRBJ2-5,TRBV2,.,TGTGCCAGCAGTGATTTTAGCGGGAGTTATAGGGAGACCCAGTACTTC,CASSDFSGSYRETQYF
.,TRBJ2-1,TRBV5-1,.,TGCGCCAGCAGCTTGGAGACCATGGAGAATGAGCAGTTCTTC,CASSLETMENEQFF
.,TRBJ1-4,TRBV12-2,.,TGTGCAAGTCGCTTAGACACGAGAGAAACTAATGAAAAACTGTTTTTT,CASRLDTRETNEKLFF
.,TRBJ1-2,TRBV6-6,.,TGTGCCAGCAGCGCCGGGACCCCCTATGGCTACACCTTC,CASSAGTPYGYTF
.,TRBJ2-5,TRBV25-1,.,TGTGCCAGCAGTTCCAGCGTTCGAACGGGGGAGCAGTACTTC,CASSSSVRTGEQYF
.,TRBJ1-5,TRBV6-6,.,TGTGCCAGCAGTTACTCGGGGGGCGCGAATCAGCCCCAGCATTTT,CASSYSGGANQPQHF
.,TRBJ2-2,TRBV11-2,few,TGTGCCAGCAGCCGCACCGGGACCTTAAACACCGGGGAGCTGTTTTTT,CASSRTGTLNTGELFF
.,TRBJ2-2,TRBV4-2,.,TGTGCCAGCAGCCAAGTAGTTGGCTTTTCCGGGGAGCTGTTTTTT,CASSQVVGFSGELFF
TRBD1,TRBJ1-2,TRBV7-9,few,TGTGCCAGCAGCGGACAGGGGGCTTGGTATGGCTACACCTTC,CASSGQGAWYGYTF
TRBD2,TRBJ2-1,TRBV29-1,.,TGCAGTGAAACGGGGACTAGCTCCTACAATGAGCAGTTCTTC,CSETGTSSYNEQFF
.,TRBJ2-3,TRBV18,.,TGTGCCAGCTCGACCCGGGACACCCCATCGCAGTATTTT,CASSTRDTPSQYF
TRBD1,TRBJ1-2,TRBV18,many,TGTGCCAGCTCGGCAGGACAGGGGAGTGGCTACACCTTC,CASSAGQGSGYTF
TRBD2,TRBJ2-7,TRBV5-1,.,TGCGCCAGCAGCCTCCGGGGGGGAGTCGGCTCCTACGAGCAGTACTTC,CASSLRGGVGSYEQYF
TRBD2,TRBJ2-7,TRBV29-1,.,TGCAGCGCTGGAACATTAGGACTAGCGGGAGCCCACGAGCAGTACTTC,CSAGTLGLAGAHEQYF